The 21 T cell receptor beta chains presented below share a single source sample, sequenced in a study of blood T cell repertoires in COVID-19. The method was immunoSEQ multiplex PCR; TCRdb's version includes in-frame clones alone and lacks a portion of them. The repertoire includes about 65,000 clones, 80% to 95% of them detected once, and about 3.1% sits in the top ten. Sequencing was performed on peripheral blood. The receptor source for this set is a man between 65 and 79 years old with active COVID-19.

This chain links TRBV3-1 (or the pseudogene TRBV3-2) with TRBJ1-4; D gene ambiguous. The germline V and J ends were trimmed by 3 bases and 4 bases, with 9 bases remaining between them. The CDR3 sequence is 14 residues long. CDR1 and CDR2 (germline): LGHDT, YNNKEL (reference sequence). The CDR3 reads CASSQWSSNEKLFF. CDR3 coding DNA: TGTGCCAGCAGCCAGTGGAGCAGTAATGAAAAACTGTTTTTT.

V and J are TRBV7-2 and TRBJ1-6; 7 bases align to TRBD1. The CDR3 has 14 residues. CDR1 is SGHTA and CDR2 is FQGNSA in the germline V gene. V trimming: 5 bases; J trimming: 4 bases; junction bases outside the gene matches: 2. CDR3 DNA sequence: TGTGCCAGCAGCCCGGGACAGTATAATTCACCCCTCCACTTT. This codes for CASSPGQYNSPLHF.

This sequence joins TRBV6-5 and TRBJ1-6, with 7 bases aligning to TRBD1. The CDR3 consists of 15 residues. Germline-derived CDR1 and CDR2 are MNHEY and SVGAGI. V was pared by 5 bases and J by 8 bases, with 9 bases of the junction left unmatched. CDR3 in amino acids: CASSTRQGLYSPLHF. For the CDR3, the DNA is TGTGCCAGCAGTACCCGACAGGGACTGTATTCACCCCTCCACTTT.

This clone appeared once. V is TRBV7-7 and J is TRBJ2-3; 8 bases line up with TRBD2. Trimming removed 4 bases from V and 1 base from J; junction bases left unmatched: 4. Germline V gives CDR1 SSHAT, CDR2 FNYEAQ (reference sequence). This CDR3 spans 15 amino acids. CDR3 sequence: CASSSTSGGTDTQYF. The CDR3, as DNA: TGTGCCAGCAGCTCTACTAGCGGTGGCACAGATACGCAGTATTTT.

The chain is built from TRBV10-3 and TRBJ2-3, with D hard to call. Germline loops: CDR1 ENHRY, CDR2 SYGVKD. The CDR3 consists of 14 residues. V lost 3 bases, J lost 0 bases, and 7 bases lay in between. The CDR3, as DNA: TGTGCCATCAGTGAATTTTCTAGCACAGATACGCAGTATTTT. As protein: CAISEFSSTDTQYF.

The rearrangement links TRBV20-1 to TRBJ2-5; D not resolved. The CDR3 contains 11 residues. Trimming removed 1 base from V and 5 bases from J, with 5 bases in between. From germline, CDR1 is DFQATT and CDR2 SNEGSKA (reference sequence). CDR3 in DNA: TGCAGTGCTAGAGTAGCCGAGACCCAGTACTTC. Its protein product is CSARVAETQYF.

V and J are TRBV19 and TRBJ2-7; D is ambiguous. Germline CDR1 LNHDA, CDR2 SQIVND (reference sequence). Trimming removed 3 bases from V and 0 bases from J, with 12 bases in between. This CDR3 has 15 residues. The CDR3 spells CASSIDPLSSYEQYV. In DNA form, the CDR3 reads TGTGCCAGTAGTATTGACCCACTAAGCTCCTACGAGCAGTACGTC.

The CDR3 nucleotides read TGTGCCAGCAGTTATAGGAACACTGAAGCTTTCTTT. Translated, it gives CASSYRNTEAFF. This chain uses TRBV6-5 with TRBJ1-1; D is undetermined. Between the trimmed V and J ends, which lost 3 bases and 1 base, there was a span of 3 bases. The CDR3 runs 12 residues. Per germline, CDR1 MNHEY and CDR2 SVGAGI.

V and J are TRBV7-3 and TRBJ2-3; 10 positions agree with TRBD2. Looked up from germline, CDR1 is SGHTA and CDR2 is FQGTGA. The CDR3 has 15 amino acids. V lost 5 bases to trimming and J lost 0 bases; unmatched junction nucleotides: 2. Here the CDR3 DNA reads TGTGCCAGCAGCGCTAGCGGGGGAAGCACAGATACGCAGTATTTT. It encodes CASSASGGSTDTQYF.

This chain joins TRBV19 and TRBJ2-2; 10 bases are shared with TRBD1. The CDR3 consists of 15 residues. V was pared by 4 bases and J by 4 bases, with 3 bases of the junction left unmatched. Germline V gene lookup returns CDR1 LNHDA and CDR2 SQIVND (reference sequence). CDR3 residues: CASSTTGGSTGELFF. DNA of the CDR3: TGTGCCAGTAGTACGACAGGGGGCAGCACCGGGGAGCTGTTTTTT.

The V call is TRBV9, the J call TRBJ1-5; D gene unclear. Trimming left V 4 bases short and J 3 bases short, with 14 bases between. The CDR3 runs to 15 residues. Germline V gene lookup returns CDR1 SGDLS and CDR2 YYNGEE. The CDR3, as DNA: TGTGCCAGCAGCCCCGGAGGGCTGATCAATCAGCCCCAGCATTTT. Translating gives CASSPGGLINQPQHF.

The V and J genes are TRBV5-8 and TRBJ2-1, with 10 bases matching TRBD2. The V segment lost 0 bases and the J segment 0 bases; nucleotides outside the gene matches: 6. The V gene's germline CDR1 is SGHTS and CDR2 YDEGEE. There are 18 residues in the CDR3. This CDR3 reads CASSLGTSGPSSYNEQFF. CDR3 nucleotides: TGTGCCAGCAGCTTGGGGACTAGCGGTCCTAGCTCCTACAATGAGCAGTTCTTC.

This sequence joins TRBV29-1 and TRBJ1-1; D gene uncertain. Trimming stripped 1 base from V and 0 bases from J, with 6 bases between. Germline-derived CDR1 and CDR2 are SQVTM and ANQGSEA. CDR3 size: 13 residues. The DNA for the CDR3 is TGCAGCGTTGAAGTCCACATGAACACTGAAGCTTTCTTT. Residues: CSVEVHMNTEAFF.

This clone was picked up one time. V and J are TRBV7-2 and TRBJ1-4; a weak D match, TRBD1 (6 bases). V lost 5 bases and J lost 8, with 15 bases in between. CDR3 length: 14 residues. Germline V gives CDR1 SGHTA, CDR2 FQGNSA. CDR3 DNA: TGTGCCAGCAGCCCCCAGGGGACGGACGAAAAACTGTTTTTT. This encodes CASSPQGTDEKLFF.

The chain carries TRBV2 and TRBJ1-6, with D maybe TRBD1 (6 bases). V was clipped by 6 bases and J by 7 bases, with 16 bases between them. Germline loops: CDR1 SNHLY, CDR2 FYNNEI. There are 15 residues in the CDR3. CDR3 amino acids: CASRVTGSWNSPLHF. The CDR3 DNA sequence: TGTGCCAGCAGGGTCACAGGGAGTTGGAATTCACCCCTCCACTTT.

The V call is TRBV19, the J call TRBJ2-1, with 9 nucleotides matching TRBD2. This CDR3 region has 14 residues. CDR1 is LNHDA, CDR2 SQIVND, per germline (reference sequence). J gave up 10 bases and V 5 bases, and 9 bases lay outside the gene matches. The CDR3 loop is CASSPAGLAHEQFF. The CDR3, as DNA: TGTGCCAGTAGTCCTGCGGGACTAGCCCACGAGCAGTTCTTC.

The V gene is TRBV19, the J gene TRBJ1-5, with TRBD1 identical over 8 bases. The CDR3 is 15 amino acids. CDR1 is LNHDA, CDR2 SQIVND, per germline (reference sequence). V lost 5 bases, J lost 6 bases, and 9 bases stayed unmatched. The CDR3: CASSLYGQGGQPQHF. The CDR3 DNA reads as TGTGCCAGTAGTCTATATGGACAGGGTGGTCAGCCCCAGCATTTT.

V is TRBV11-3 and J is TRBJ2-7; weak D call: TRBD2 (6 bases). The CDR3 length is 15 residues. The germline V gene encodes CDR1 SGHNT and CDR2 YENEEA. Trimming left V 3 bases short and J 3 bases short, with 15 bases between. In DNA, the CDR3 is TGTGCCAGCAGCTTGTTCCAAGACGGGAGCTACGAGCAGTACTTC. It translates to CASSLFQDGSYEQYF. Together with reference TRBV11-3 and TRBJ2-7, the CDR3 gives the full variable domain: EAGVVQSPRYKIIEKKQPVAFWCNPISGHNTLYWYLQNLGQGPELLIRYENEEAVDDSQLPKDRFSAERLKGVDSTLKIQPAELGDSAVYLCASSLFQDGSYEQYFGPGTRLTVT.

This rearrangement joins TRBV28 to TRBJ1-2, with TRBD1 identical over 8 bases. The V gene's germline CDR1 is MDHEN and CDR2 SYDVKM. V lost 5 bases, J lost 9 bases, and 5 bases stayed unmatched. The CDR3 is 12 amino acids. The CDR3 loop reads CASSEDRDSYTF. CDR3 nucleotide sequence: TGTGCCAGCAGTGAGGACAGGGATAGCTACACCTTC.

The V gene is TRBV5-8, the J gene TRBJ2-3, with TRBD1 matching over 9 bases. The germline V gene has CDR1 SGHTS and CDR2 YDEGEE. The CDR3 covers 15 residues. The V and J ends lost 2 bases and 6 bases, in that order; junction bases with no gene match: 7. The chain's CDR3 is CASSLRQGEYDTQYF. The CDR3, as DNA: TGTGCCAGCAGCTTACGACAGGGGGAGTATGATACGCAGTATTTT.

CDR3 sequence reads: CTSSQAPQGGNSPLHF. The CDR3 coding sequence is TGCACCAGCAGCCAAGCTCCGCAGGGAGGGAATTCACCCCTCCACTTT. The chain is built from TRBV1 and TRBJ1-6. TRBV1 is marked as a pseudogene. CDR3 length equals 16 residues.